This T cell receptor (beta chain) was profiled in a study of blood T cell repertoires in COVID-19. Looking at the study overall: Acute and convalescent COVID-19 samples came from the United States, Italy and Spain. In each case, the material was cDNA or gDNA derived from T cells, B-cell-depleted T cells, or PBMCs.

Study processing details: Reference gene primer amplification in the assay estimated nucleated cell counts. Assay: immunoSEQ multiplex PCR; the TCRdb copy retains only in-frame clones and omits some. Clone size and V and J calls were adopted from that table, with D and trimming inferred from the DNA. Found here are over 200,000 clones, roughly four fifths of them singletons; the top ten hold approximately 12%. V dropped 5 bases and J dropped 8 bases, with 13 bases sitting between them. The CDR3 is 13 amino acids. CDR1 SGHTA and CDR2 FQGTGA come from the germline V gene. Source material: peripheral blood. This clonotype originated in a woman between 40 and 50 years old with acute or convalescent COVID-19. The chain carries TRBV7-3 and TRBJ2-1; D possibly corresponds to TRBD2 (5 bases). CDR3 DNA sequence: TGTGCCAGCAGCGTCGGGATGGAGGATGAGCAGTTCTTC. It codes for CASSVGMEDEQFF.